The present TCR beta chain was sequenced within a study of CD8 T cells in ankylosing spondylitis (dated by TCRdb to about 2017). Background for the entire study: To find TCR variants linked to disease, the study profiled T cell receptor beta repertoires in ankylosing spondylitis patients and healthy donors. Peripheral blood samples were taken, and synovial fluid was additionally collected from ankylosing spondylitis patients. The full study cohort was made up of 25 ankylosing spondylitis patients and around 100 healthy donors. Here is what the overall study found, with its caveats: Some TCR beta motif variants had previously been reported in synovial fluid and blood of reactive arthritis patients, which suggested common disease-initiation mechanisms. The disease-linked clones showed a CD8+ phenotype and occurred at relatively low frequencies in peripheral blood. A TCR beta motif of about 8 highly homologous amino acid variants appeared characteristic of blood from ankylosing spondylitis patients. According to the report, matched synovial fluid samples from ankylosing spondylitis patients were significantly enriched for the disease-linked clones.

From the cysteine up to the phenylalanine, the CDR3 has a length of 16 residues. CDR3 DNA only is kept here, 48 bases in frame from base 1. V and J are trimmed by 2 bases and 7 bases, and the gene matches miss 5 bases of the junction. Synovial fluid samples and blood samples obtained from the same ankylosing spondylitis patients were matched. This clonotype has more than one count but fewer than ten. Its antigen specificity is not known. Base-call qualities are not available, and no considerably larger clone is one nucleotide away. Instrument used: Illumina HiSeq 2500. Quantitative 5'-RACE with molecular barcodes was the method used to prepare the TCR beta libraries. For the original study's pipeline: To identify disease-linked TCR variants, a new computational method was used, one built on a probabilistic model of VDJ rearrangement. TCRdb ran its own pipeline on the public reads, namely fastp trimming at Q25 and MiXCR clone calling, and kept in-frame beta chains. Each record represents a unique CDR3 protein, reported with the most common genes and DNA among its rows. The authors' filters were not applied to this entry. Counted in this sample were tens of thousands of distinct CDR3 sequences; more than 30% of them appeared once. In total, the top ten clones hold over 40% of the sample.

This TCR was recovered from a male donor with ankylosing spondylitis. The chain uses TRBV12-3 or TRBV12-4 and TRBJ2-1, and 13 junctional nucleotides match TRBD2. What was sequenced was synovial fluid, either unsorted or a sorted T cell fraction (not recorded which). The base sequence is TGTGCCAGCAGTTTAAGTCTACTAGCGGGAGGGAATGAGCAGTTCTTC. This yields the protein CASSLSLLAGGNEQFF.